The present T cell receptor beta chain was sequenced within a study of CD8+ T cells in alopecia areata. Extracted RNA was reverse transcribed, and the resulting cDNA served as sequencing template. Here immunoSEQ multiplex PCR was the method, and the copy in TCRdb shows in-frame clones only, minus some. The repertoire has 50,000 to 65,000 clones, roughly 46% of them found once; the top ten carry roughly 20%. CDR1 is SGDLS and CDR2 is YYNGEE in the germline V gene. V lost 0 bases and J lost 10, with 5 bases in between. The CDR3 is made up of 11 amino acids. This sample's treatment: oral pan-JAK inhibitor, 5-10 mg twice daily. In the case of this clone: Its antigen is not identified.

General study findings and limits: Scalp sequencing also captures normal skin's resident alphabeta T cells. Lesional scalp, especially alopecia totalis/universalis, showed higher clonality than normal scalp. For patients receiving tofacitinib, scalp clonality and expanded CD8+ clones among the top 100 significantly decreased. Many expanded lesional clones persisted in scalp and blood during tofacitinib.

V and J are TRBV9 and TRBJ2-1; D call uncertain. This sequence was found in a human donor with alopecia areata. The sequencing used CD8+ T cells sorted from blood, collected around week 36, from a patient treated with tofacitinib. CDR3 region: CASSVVGEQFF. The DNA of the CDR3 is TGTGCCAGCAGCGTAGTGGGAGAGCAGTTCTTC.